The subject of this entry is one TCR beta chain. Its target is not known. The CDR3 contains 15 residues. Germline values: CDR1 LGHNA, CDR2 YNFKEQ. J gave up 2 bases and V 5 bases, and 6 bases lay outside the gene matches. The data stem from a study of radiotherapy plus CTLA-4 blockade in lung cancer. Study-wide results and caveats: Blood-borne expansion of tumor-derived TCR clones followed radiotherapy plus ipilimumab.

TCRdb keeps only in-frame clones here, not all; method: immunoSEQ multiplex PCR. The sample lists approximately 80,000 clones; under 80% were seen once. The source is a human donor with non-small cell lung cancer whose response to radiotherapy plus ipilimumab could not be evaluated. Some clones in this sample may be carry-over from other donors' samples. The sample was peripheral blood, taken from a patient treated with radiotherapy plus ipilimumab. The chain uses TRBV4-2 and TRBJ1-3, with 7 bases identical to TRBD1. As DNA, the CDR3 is TGTGCCAGCAGCATACAGGGGATAGCTGGAAACACCATATATTTT. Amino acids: CASSIQGIAGNTIYF.